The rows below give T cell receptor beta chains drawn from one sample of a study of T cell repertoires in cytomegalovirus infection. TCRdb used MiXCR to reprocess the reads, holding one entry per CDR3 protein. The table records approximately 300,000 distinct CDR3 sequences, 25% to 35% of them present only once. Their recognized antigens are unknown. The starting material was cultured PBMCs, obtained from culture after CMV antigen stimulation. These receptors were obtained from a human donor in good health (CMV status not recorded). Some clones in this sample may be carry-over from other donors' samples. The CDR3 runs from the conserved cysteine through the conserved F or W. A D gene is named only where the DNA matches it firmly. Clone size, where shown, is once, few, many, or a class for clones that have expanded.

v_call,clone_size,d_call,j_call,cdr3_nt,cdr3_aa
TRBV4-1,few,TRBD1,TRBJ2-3,TGCGCCAGCAGCCATCTGACAGGGCCCGAGGGTACGCAGTATTTT,CASSHLTGPEGTQYF
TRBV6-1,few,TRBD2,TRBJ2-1,TGTGCCAGCAGTGAAGGACTCGTGGCGGGAGCATACAATGAGCAGTTCTTC,CASSEGLVAGAYNEQFF
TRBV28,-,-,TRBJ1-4,TGTGCCAGCAGTTCCTCGCAGGGATGGAATGAAAAACTGTTTTTT,CASSSSQGWNEKLFF
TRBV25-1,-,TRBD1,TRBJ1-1,TGTGCCAGCAGTGCAACAGGGGCGGACACTGAAGCTTTCTTT,CASSATGADTEAFF
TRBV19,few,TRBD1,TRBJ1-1,TGTGCCAGTAGTATCTACAGGGGGCAGTTCGCTGAAGCTTTCTTT,CASSIYRGQFAEAFF
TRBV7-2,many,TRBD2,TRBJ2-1,TGTGCCAGCAGCCCACCCGCGGCGGGAGCGCTACCCGACAATGAGCAGTTCTTC,CASSPPAAGALPDNEQFF
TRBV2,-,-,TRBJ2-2,TGTGCCAGCAGTGTGCGCAAAGGGCTGTGGCGGACCGGGGAGCTGTTTTTT,CASSVRKGLWRTGELFF
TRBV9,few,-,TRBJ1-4,TGTGCCAGCAGCCGGATAGGACAGCACAATGAAAAACTGTTTTTT,CASSRIGQHNEKLFF
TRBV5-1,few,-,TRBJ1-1,TGCGCCAGCAGCTGGGGGGGCGTGACATTGAACACTGAAGCTTTCTTT,CASSWGGVTLNTEAFF
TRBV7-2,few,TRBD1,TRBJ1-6,TGTGCCAGCAGCCTGTTTGGACAGGGGGAAGGACCCCTCCACTTT,CASSLFGQGEGPLHF